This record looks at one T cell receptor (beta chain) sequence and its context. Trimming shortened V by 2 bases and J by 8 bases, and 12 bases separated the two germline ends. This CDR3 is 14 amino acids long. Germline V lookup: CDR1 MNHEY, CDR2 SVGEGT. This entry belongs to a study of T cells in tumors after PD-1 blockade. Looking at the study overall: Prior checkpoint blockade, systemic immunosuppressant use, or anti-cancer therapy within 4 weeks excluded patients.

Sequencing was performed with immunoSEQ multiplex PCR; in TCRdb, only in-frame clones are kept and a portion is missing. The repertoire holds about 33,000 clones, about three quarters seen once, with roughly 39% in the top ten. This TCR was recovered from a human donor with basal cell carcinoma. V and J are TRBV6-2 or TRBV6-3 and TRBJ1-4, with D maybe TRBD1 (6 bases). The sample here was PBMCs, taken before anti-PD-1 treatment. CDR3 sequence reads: CASSYRGVQEKLFF. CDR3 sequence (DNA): TGTGCCAGCAGTTACAGGGGGGTGCAAGAAAAACTGTTTTTT.